This TCR beta chain was found in a study of OX40 agonist ivuxolimab in advanced cancers. For the study at large: With a range of about 23 to 90, age averaged roughly 61 years, and roughly 80% were male. Study conclusions and caveats: The antigen specificity of the peripheral T cells (those that were expanded) was not determined. The study found that CD8+ T cells averaged more expanded clones than CD4+. Among the lowest levels of clonal expansion were found in partial responders at 0.1-3.0 mg/kg.

Regarding this clone: The antigen is unknown.

CDR3 length: 14 amino acids. Germline lookup yields CDR1 ENHRY and CDR2 SYGVKD. After removal of 6 bases from V and 2 bases from J, the junction contained 7 bases not matched to a gene. Profiled with immunoSEQ multiplex PCR; TCRdb holds only in-frame clones, not every one. The table lists approximately 66,000 clones, approximately 89% of them singletons. The V call is TRBV10-3, the J call TRBJ2-7, with 7 bases fitting TRBD1. The receptor's source is an adult with an advanced solid tumor such as melanoma, head and neck, liver or kidney cancer. Sequenced material: CD4+ or CD8+ T cells sorted from blood, taken in a trial of the OX40 agonist ivuxolimab. CDR3: CAIRRTGDPYEQYF. CDR3 bases: TGTGCCATCAGGCGGACAGGAGATCCCTACGAGCAGTACTTC.